A selection of T cell receptor beta chains follows, all from one sample in a study of shared clonotypes between healthy human individuals. TCRdb keeps only in-frame clones here, not all; method: immunoSEQ multiplex PCR. The sample has 2,500,000 or so clones; 80% to 95% are singletons. The sequencing sample was made of naive CD4+ T cells from PBMCs. The receptors were gathered from a man younger than 35 in good health. Some clones in this sample may be carry-over from other donors' samples. The CDR3 runs from the conserved cysteine through the conserved F or W. D genes are given only for firm matches. Clone size, where shown, is once, few, many, or a class for clones that have expanded.

D: -; J: TRBJ2-3; size: -; V: TRBV29-1; DNA: TGCAGCGGCACCCCTAGCACAGATACGCAGTATTTT; CDR3: CSGTPSTDTQYF
D: -; J: TRBJ2-2; size: -; V: TRBV7-3; DNA: TGTGCCAGCAGTTGGGTTCCGAACACCGGGGAGCTGTTTTTT; CDR3: CASSWVPNTGELFF
D: TRBD2; J: TRBJ2-1; size: -; V: TRBV5-1; DNA: TGCGCCAGCAGCCCCGAGACTAGCGAGTACAATGAGCAGTTCTTC; CDR3: CASSPETSEYNEQFF
D: TRBD1; J: TRBJ2-7; size: -; V: TRBV27; DNA: TGTGCCAGCAGTTTATCTCTGGGACAGGGGCCCCCTATCATTTACGAGCAGTACTTC; CDR3: CASSLSLGQGPPIIYEQYF
D: -; J: TRBJ1-1; size: once; V: TRBV25-1; DNA: TGTGCCAGCAGTTATGGTTACCCGAACACTGAAGCTTTCTTT; CDR3: CASSYGYPNTEAFF
D: TRBD1; J: TRBJ1-6; size: -; V: TRBV5-1; DNA: TGCGCCAGCAGCTCCAGGGGGGGGTTTAGTAATTCACCCCTCCACTTT; CDR3: CASSSRGGFSNSPLHF
D: TRBD2; J: TRBJ2-1; size: -; V: TRBV5-1; DNA: TGCGCCAGCACAACTAGCGGGAGTCCTGGCTACAATGAGCAGTTCTTC; CDR3: CASTTSGSPGYNEQFF
D: TRBD2; J: TRBJ2-3; size: -; V: TRBV7-3; DNA: TGTGCCAGCAGCTTAGCGGGAGGAAGCACAGATACGCAGTATTTT; CDR3: CASSLAGGSTDTQYF
D: -; J: TRBJ2-2; size: -; V: TRBV28; DNA: TGTGCCAGCAGACGCCGGACTGGTATGAACACCGGGGAGCTGTTTTTT; CDR3: CASRRRTGMNTGELFF
D: -; J: TRBJ2-3; size: -; V: TRBV6-5; DNA: TGTGCCAGCAGTTACCCCCCGGATACGCAGTATTTT; CDR3: CASSYPPDTQYF
D: -; J: TRBJ1-5; size: -; V: TRBV6-6; DNA: TGTGCCAGCAGTTCGACGTATCAGCCCCAGCATTTT; CDR3: CASSSTYQPQHF
D: -; J: TRBJ2-5; size: -; V: TRBV6-4; DNA: TGTGCCAGCAGAGAGGCGAAAGAGACCCAGTACTTC; CDR3: CASREAKETQYF
D: TRBD1; J: TRBJ2-5; size: -; V: TRBV14; DNA: TGTGCCAGCAGCCAAGGCCCGGGACAGGGGGCGCGAGGAGAGACCCAGTACTTC; CDR3: CASSQGPGQGARGETQYF
D: TRBD1; J: TRBJ2-1; size: -; V: TRBV14; DNA: TGTGCCAGCAGGTGGACAGGGGCCTACAATGAGCAGTTCTTC; CDR3: CASRWTGAYNEQFF
D: -; J: TRBJ2-5; size: -; V: TRBV4-3; DNA: TGCGCCAGCAGCCAAGAGTACCCGCTCGGGACCCAGTACTTC; CDR3: CASSQEYPLGTQYF
D: -; J: TRBJ2-7; size: once; V: TRBV9; DNA: TGTGCCAGCAGCGTCGCCCCCCTTAGCCCCGGGCAGTACTTC; CDR3: CASSVAPLSPGQYF
D: -; J: TRBJ2-6; size: -; V: TRBV11-2; DNA: TGTGCCAGCAGCTTCGGGGAAACCAACGTCCTGACTTTC; CDR3: CASSFGETNVLTF